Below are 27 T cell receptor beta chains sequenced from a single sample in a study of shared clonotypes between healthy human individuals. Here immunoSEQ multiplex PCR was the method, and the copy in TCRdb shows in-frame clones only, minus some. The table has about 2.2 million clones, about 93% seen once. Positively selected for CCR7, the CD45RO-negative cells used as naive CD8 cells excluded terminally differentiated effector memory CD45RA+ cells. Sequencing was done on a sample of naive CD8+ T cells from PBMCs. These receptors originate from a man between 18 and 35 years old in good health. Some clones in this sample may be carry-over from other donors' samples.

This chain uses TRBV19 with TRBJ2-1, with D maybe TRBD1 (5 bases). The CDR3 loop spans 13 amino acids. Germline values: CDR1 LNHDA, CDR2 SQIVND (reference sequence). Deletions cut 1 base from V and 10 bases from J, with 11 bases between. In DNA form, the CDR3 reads TGTGCCAGTAGTATAGCCGGCGCAGGGGAGCAGTTCTTC. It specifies CASSIAGAGEQFF. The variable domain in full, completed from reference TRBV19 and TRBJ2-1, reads DGGITQSPKYLFRKEGQNVTLSCEQNLNHDAMYWYRQDPGQGLRLIYYSQIVNDFQKGDIAEGYSVSREKKESFPLTVTSAQKNPTAFYLCASSIAGAGEQFFGPGTRLTVL.

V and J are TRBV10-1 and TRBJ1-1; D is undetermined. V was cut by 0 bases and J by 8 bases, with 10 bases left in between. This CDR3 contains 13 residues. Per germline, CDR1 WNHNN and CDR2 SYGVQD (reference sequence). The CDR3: CASSESKRGEAFF. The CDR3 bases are TGCGCCAGCAGTGAGTCGAAGAGAGGGGAAGCTTTCTTT.

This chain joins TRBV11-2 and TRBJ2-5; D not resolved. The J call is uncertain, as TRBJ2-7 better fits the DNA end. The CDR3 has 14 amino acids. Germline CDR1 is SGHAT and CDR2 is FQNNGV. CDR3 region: CASSLVEKIDEQYF. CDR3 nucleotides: TGTGCCAGCAGCTTGGTAGAAAAAATAGACGAGCAGTACTTC.

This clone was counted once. CDR3 protein: CASSQSLAGALHEQFF. The CDR3 coding sequence is TGTGCCAGCAGCCAATCGCTAGCGGGAGCCCTTCATGAGCAGTTCTTC. The chain carries TRBV4-2 and TRBJ2-1, with 10 bases aligning to TRBD2. Germline V CDR1 and CDR2: LGHNA, YNFKEQ. Trimming cost V 2 bases and J 8 bases; bases outside gene matches: 9. This CDR3 region has 16 residues.

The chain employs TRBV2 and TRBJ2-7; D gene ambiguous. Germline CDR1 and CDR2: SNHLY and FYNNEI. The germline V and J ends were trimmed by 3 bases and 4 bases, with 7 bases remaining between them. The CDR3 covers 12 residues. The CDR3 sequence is CASSDRFYEQYF. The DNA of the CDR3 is TGTGCCAGCAGTGATAGGTTTTACGAGCAGTACTTC.

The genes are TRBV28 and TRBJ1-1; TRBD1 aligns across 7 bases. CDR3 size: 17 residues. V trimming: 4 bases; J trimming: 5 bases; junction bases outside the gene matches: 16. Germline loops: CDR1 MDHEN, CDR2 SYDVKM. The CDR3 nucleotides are TGTGCCAGCAGTTCGATATGGGAGGGGGCGAACGGGACTGAAGCTTTCTTT. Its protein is CASSSIWEGANGTEAFF.

The CDR3 DNA reads TGTGCCAGCAGCTTAGGGCACAGGGGACAGCAGTACTTC. Amino acid sequence: CASSLGHRGQQYF. The chain couples TRBV7-8 to TRBJ2-7; 7 positions agree with TRBD1. V lost 1 base and J lost 8; bases outside the gene matches: 5. The germline V gene has CDR1 SGHVS and CDR2 FQNEAQ. The CDR3 sequence is 13 residues long.

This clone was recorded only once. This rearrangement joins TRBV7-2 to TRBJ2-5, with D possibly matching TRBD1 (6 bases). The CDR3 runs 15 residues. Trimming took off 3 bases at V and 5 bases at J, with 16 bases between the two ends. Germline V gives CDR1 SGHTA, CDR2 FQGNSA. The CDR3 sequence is CASSFGTRLSETQYF. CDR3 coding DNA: TGTGCCAGCAGCTTCGGGACACGTCTCTCCGAGACCCAGTACTTC. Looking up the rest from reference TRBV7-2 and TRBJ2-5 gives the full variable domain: GAGVSQSPSNKVTEKGKDVELRCDPISGHTALYWYRQSLGQGLEFLIYFQGNSAPDKSGLPSDRFSAERTGGSVSTLTIQRTQQEDSAVYLCASSFGTRLSETQYFGPGTRLLVL.

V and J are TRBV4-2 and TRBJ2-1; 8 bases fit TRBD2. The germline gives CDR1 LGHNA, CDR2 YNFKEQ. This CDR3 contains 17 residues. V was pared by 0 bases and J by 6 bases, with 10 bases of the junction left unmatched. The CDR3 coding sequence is TGTGCCAGCAGCCAAGATTTAGCCAGCGGGAGTAGCAATGAGCAGTTCTTC. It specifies CASSQDLASGSSNEQFF.

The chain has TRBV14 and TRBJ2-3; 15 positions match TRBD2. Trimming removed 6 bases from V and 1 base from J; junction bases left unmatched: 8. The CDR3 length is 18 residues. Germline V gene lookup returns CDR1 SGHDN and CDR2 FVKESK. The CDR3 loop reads CASRTGTSGRSGTDTQYF. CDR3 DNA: TGTGCCAGCAGGACCGGGACTAGCGGGAGGTCTGGCACAGATACGCAGTATTTT. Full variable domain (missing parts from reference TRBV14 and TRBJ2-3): EAGVTQFPSHSVIEKGQTVTLRCDPISGHDNLYWYRRVMGKEIKFLLHFVKESKQDESGMPNNRFLAERTGGTYSTLKVQPAELEDSGVYFCASRTGTSGRSGTDTQYFGPGTRLTVL.

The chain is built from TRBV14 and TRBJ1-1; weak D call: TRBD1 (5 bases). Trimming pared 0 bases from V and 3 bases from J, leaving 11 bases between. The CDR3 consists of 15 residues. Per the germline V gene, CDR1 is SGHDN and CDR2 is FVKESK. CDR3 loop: CASSQEQGWDTEAFF. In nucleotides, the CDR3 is TGTGCCAGCAGCCAAGAGCAGGGCTGGGACACTGAAGCTTTCTTT.

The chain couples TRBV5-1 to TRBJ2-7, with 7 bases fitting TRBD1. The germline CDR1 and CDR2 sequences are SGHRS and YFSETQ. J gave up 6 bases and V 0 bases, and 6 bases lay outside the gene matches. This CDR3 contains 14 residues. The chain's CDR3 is CASSLAGTVGEQYF. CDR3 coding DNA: TGCGCCAGCAGCTTGGCAGGGACAGTGGGCGAGCAGTACTTC.

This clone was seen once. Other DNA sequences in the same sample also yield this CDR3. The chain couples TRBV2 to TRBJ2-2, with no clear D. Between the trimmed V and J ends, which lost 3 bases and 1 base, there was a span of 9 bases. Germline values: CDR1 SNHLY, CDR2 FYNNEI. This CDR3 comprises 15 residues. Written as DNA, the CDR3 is TGTGCCAGCAGTGAGGGTAGCAGGAACACCGGGGAGCTGTTTTTT. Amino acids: CASSEGSRNTGELFF.

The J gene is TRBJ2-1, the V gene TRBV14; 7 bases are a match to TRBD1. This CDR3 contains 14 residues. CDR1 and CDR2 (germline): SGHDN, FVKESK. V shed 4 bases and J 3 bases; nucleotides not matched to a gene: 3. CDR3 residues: CASSRDRNYNEQFF. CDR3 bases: TGTGCCAGCAGCCGGGACAGAAACTACAATGAGCAGTTCTTC.

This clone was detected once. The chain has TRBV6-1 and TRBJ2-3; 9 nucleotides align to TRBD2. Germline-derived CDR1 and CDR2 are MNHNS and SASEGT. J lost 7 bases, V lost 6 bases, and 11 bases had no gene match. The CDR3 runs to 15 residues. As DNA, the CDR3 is TGTGCCAGCAGCTCGCGCGGGGGGGACTTTTATACGCAGTATTTT. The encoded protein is CASSSRGGDFYTQYF.

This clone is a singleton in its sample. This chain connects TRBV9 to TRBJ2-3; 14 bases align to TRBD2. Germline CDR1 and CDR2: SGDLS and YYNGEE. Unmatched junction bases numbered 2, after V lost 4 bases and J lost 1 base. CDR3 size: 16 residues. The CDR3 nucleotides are TGTGCCAGCAGCCAGACTAGCGGGAGGGGCACAGATACGCAGTATTTT. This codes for CASSQTSGRGTDTQYF.

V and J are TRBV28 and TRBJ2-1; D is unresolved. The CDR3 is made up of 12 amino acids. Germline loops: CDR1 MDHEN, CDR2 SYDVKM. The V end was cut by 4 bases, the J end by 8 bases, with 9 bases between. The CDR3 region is CASSSSPHEQFF. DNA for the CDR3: TGTGCCAGCAGTTCCTCCCCCCATGAGCAGTTCTTC.

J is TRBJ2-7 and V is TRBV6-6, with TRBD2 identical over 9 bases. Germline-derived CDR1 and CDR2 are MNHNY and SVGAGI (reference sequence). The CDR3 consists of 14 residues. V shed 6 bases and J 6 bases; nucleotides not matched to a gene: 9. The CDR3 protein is CASSQGLAGGEQYF. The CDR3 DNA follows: TGTGCCAGCAGCCAGGGACTAGCTGGTGGCGAGCAGTACTTC.

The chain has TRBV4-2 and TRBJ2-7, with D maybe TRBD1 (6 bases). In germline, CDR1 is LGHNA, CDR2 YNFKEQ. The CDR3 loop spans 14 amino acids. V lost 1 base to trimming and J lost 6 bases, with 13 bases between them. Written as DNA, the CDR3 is TGTGCCAGCAGCCAAGCGCAGGGGACCCGCGAGCAGTACTTC. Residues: CASSQAQGTREQYF.

Here the CDR3 DNA reads TGTGCCAGCAGCCGGGAGTCGGCTAGCTACAATGAGCAGTTCTTC. Protein sequence: CASSRESASYNEQFF. The V call is TRBV7-9, the J call TRBJ2-1; TRBD2 might be the D (6 bases). V gave up 5 bases and J gave up 3 bases, with 14 bases separating them. The CDR3 totals 15 residues. Germline V gene data show CDR1 as SEHNR and CDR2 as FQNEAQ (reference sequence). Complete variable domain (other parts from reference TRBV7-9 and TRBJ2-1): DTGVSQNPRHKITKRGQNVTFRCDPISEHNRLYWYRQTLGQGPEFLTYFQNEAQLEKSRLLSDRFSAERPKGSFSTLEIQRTEQGDSAMYLCASSRESASYNEQFFGPGTRLTVL.

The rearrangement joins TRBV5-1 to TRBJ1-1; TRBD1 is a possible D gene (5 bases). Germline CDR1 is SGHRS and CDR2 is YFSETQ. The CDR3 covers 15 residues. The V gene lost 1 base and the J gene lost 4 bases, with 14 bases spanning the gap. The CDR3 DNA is TGCGCCAGCAGCTTGACAGCGGGGGATGTCACTGAAGCTTTCTTT. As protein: CASSLTAGDVTEAFF.

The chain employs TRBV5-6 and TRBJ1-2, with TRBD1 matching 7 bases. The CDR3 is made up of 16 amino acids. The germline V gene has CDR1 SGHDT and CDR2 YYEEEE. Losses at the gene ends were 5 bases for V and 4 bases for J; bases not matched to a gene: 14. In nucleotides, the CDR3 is TGTGCCAGCAGTTTTACCGGGACAGTGACCACCTATGGCTACACCTTC. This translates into CASSFTGTVTTYGYTF.

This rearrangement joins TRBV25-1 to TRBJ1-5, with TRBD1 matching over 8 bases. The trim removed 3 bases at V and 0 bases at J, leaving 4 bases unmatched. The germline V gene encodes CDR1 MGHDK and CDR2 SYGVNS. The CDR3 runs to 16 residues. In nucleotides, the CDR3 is TGTGCCAGCAGTGACGGGACAGGAAATAGCAATCAGCCCCAGCATTTT. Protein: CASSDGTGNSNQPQHF.

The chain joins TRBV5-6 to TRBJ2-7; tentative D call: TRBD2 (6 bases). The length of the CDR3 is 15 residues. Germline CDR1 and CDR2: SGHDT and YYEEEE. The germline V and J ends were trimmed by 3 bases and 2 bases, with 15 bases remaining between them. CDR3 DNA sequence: TGTGCCAGCAGCTCCCGGGGGACCCTCCCCTACGAGCAGTACTTC. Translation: CASSSRGTLPYEQYF.

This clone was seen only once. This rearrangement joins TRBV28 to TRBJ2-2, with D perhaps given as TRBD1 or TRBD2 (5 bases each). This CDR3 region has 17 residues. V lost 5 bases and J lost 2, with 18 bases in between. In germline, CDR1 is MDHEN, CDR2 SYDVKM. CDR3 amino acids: CASSPTFEGTNTGELFF. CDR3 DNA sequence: TGTGCCAGCAGTCCCACCTTCGAGGGGACCAACACCGGGGAGCTGTTTTTT.

For the CDR3, the DNA is TGTGCCAGCAGCTTGCCTAGAGCCTACGAGCAGTACTTC. Residues: CASSLPRAYEQYF. The gene calls are TRBV7-9 and TRBJ2-5; D call uncertain. The J call could be wrong; TRBJ2-7 is a better fit for the DNA end. The length of the CDR3 is 13 residues. Germline values: CDR1 SEHNR, CDR2 FQNEAQ (reference sequence).

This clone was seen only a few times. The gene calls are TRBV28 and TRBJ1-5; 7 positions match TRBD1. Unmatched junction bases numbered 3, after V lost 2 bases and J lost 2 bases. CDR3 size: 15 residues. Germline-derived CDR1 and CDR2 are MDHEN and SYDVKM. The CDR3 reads CASSLVTGRNQPQHF. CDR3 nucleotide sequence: TGTGCCAGCAGTTTAGTGACAGGGCGCAATCAGCCCCAGCATTTT.